The 4 T cell receptor beta chains below all came from one sample that was sequenced in a study of blood T cell repertoires in COVID-19 (TCRdb year 2020). Library preparation employed the immunoSEQ multiplex PCR assay. Drawn from immuneACCESS, this table holds only the in-frame rearrangements with V and J called that TCRdb kept. Clones are partly lost; checked studies trace under half to an unresolved V gene and leave the rest unexplained. The sample table contains roughly 150,000 clones; only one count was recorded for 85% of them. Of the sample, roughly 8.4% is held by the ten largest clones. What was sequenced was peripheral blood. These TCRs come from an elderly woman with COVID-19, enrolled during active disease.

The chain joins TRBV12-5 to TRBJ2-5, with a tentative D call TRBD1 (5 bases). With the DNA end fitting TRBJ2-7 better, the J assignment may be wrong. Germline CDR1 is LGHNT and CDR2 is FRNRAP. The CDR3 covers 16 residues. CDR3 sequence (DNA): TGTGCTAGTGGTTTGTCTGTAGGTCCAGGGATCTACGAGCAGTACTTC. Residues: CASGLSVGPGIYEQYF.

This clone was picked up a small number of times. This rearrangement joins TRBV3-1 (or the pseudogene TRBV3-2) to TRBJ1-1, with 8 bases aligning to TRBD1. V was clipped by 3 bases and J by 6 bases; unmatched bases: 6. The germline gives CDR1 LGHDT, CDR2 YNNKEL (reference sequence). This CDR3 is 14 amino acids long. The CDR3 nucleotides are TGTGCCAGCAGCCAGGGAACAGGGGGTGCTGAAGCTTTCTTT. Protein product: CASSQGTGGAEAFF.

V usage is TRBV4-2 and J usage is TRBJ1-5; D gene unclear. V shed 0 bases and J shed 3 bases, with 12 bases lying between them. CDR3 length: 16 residues. Germline V gene sequence: CDR1 LGHNA, CDR2 YNFKEQ. CDR3 residues: CASSQDWSGDNQPQHF. In nucleotides, the CDR3 is TGTGCCAGCAGCCAAGATTGGTCCGGGGACAATCAGCCCCAGCATTTT.

The gene calls are TRBV5-1 and TRBJ2-3; D remains ambiguous. The CDR3 totals 16 residues. Germline assignment: CDR1 SGHRS and CDR2 YFSETQ. V lost 0 bases and J 0 bases, leaving 11 bases between the germline ends. CDR3 nucleotide sequence: TGCGCCAGCAGCTTGGATAGCCACCCTAGCACAGATACGCAGTATTTT. Protein sequence: CASSLDSHPSTDTQYF.